This is a list of T cell receptor beta chains from one sample in a study of CD8+CD57+ T cells in acquired aplastic anemia. MiXCR, run by TCRdb on the reads, gives a single entry per CDR3 protein. The table records hundreds of thousands of distinct CDR3 sequences, around 82% of them present only once. Sequenced: sorted CD4+, CD8+, or CD8+CD57+ T cells (not recorded which) from PBMCs. The receptors were sampled from a human donor with aplastic anemia. Each CDR3 is given with its conserved first and last residue. D genes are given only for firm matches. Some rows have no size entry. The others give once, few or many, or a class for an expanded clone.

clone_size: few
d_call: TRBD1
v_call: TRBV19
j_call: TRBJ2-7
cdr3_aa: CASSGGTGWSYEQYF
cdr3_nt: TGTGCCAGTAGTGGGGGGACAGGGTGGTCCTACGAGCAGTACTTC

clone_size: -
d_call: -
v_call: TRBV4-3
j_call: TRBJ1-5
cdr3_aa: CASSQVYISPQHF
cdr3_nt: TGCGCCAGCAGCCAAGTTTATATCAGCCCCCAGCATTTT

clone_size: few
d_call: -
v_call: TRBV7-8
j_call: TRBJ1-1
cdr3_aa: CASSLAGRRDTQAFF
cdr3_nt: TGTGCCAGCAGCTTAGCTGGGAGACGCGATACGCAAGCTTTCTTT

clone_size: -
d_call: TRBD2
v_call: TRBV2
j_call: TRBJ2-7
cdr3_aa: CASRRGGSYEQYF
cdr3_nt: TGTGCCAGCAGGCGGGGGGGATCCTACGAGCAGTACTTC

clone_size: -
d_call: -
v_call: TRBV24-1
j_call: TRBJ2-1
cdr3_aa: CASSDKGTASNEQFF
cdr3_nt: TGTGCCAGCAGTGACAAAGGGACTGCTTCCAATGAGCAGTTCTTC

clone_size: -
d_call: -
v_call: TRBV7-9
j_call: TRBJ1-1
cdr3_aa: CASSLVLAGLTDGFF
cdr3_nt: TGTGCCAGCAGCTTAGTACTGGCGGGGCTGACTGATGGTTTCTTT

clone_size: -
d_call: -
v_call: TRBV24-1
j_call: TRBJ1-4
cdr3_aa: CATSDKSTEEINEKLFF
cdr3_nt: TGTGCCACCAGTGACAAGTCAACAGAAGAAATAAATGAAAAACTGTTTTTT

clone_size: -
d_call: -
v_call: TRBV19
j_call: TRBJ2-6
cdr3_aa: CASRPTGEAGANVLTF
cdr3_nt: TGTGCCAGTAGACCCACAGGGGAGGCCGGGGCCAACGTCCTGACTTTC

clone_size: -
d_call: -
v_call: TRBV9
j_call: TRBJ2-7
cdr3_aa: CASSLSEQSSEQYF
cdr3_nt: TGTGCCAGCAGCTTGTCGGAACAAAGCTCAGAGCAGTACTTC

clone_size: -
d_call: -
v_call: TRBV15
j_call: TRBJ1-5
cdr3_aa: CATSRDLGGQPQHF
cdr3_nt: TGTGCCACCAGCAGAGATTTGGGTGGACAGCCCCAGCATTTT

clone_size: once
d_call: -
v_call: TRBV7-9
j_call: TRBJ1-2
cdr3_aa: CASSGDGGGTSPF
cdr3_nt: TGTGCCAGCAGCGGGGATGGGGGCGGGACCTCCCCCTTC

clone_size: -
d_call: -
v_call: TRBV7-2
j_call: TRBJ2-7
cdr3_aa: CASSNLGRTYEQYF
cdr3_nt: TGTGCCAGCAGCAACCTTGGGAGGACCTACGAGCAGTACTTC

clone_size: -
d_call: -
v_call: TRBV7-4
j_call: TRBJ2-3
cdr3_aa: CASSSRWGRDIRLF
cdr3_nt: TGTGCCAGCAGCTCCCGGTGGGGCCGGGACATCCGACTTTTT

clone_size: -
d_call: -
v_call: TRBV7-3
j_call: TRBJ1-6
cdr3_aa: CASSSSRSWGETQF
cdr3_nt: TGTGCCAGCAGTTCTAGCAGGTCTTGGGGAGAGACCCAGTTT

clone_size: -
d_call: TRBD2
v_call: TRBV11-2
j_call: TRBJ2-3
cdr3_aa: CASSPPSGGGRGTQYF
cdr3_nt: TGTGCCAGCAGCCCACCGAGCGGGGGGGGCCGGGGGACGCAGTATTTT

clone_size: -
d_call: -
v_call: TRBV11-2
j_call: TRBJ2-3
cdr3_aa: CASSSPGRADTQYF
cdr3_nt: TGTGCCAGCAGCTCACCGGGAAGGGCCGATACGCAGTATTTT

clone_size: -
d_call: -
v_call: TRBV20-1
j_call: TRBJ2-1
cdr3_aa: CSARDRCGNEQFF
cdr3_nt: TGCAGTGCTAGAGATCGGTGCGGGAATGAGCAGTTCTTC

clone_size: -
d_call: -
v_call: TRBV6-2/TRBV6-3
j_call: TRBJ2-1
cdr3_aa: CASSGGRENEQFF
cdr3_nt: TGTGCCAGCTCCGGGGGACGGGAAAATGAGCAGTTCTTC

clone_size: -
d_call: -
v_call: TRBV7-2
j_call: TRBJ2-3
cdr3_aa: CASGDGGTAKKHF
cdr3_nt: TGTGCCAGCGGGGACGGGGGCACTGCTAAGAAGCATTTT

clone_size: many
d_call: -
v_call: TRBV4-3
j_call: TRBJ2-1
cdr3_aa: CASSQDSGTDEQFF
cdr3_nt: TGCGCCAGCAGCCAAGATTCGGGGACCGATGAGCAGTTCTTC

clone_size: few
d_call: -
v_call: TRBV2
j_call: TRBJ2-5
cdr3_aa: CASSPHGTQETQYF
cdr3_nt: TGTGCCAGCAGCCCACACGGGACACAAGAGACCCAGTACTTC

clone_size: -
d_call: -
v_call: TRBV7-9
j_call: TRBJ1-5
cdr3_aa: CASSLGLNQPKQF
cdr3_nt: TGTGCCAGCAGCCTTGGTCTCAATCAGCCTAAGCAGTTT

clone_size: medium-sized
d_call: TRBD2
v_call: TRBV2
j_call: TRBJ2-1
cdr3_aa: CASRDSSGVYNEQFF
cdr3_nt: TGTGCCAGCAGAGACTCTAGCGGGGTATACAATGAGCAGTTCTTC

clone_size: few
d_call: -
v_call: TRBV7-3
j_call: TRBJ2-6
cdr3_aa: CASSLSGGANVLTF
cdr3_nt: TGTGCCAGCAGCTTAAGTGGCGGGGCCAACGTCCTGACTTTC

clone_size: -
d_call: -
v_call: TRBV7-2
j_call: TRBJ2-3
cdr3_aa: CASSLNSWRGDTQYF
cdr3_nt: TGTGCCAGCAGCTTGAATAGCTGGAGGGGCGATACGCAGTATTTT

clone_size: -
d_call: TRBD1
v_call: TRBV2
j_call: TRBJ1-2
cdr3_aa: CASSERVRQGLNGYTF
cdr3_nt: TGTGCCAGCAGTGAAAGGGTGCGACAGGGATTGAATGGCTACACCTTC

clone_size: -
d_call: -
v_call: TRBV2
j_call: TRBJ2-1
cdr3_aa: CASSEGGANAQDEQFF
cdr3_nt: TGTGCCAGCAGCGAGGGGGGCGCAAACGCTCAGGATGAGCAGTTCTTC

clone_size: -
d_call: TRBD2
v_call: TRBV19
j_call: TRBJ2-1
cdr3_aa: CASSIASGSRNYNEQFF
cdr3_nt: TGTGCCAGTAGTATAGCTAGCGGGAGTCGGAACTACAATGAGCAGTTCTTC

clone_size: many
d_call: TRBD1
v_call: TRBV19
j_call: TRBJ1-5
cdr3_aa: CASSTQGQYNQPQHF
cdr3_nt: TGTGCCAGTAGTACACAGGGGCAGTACAATCAGCCCCAGCATTTT

clone_size: -
d_call: TRBD1
v_call: TRBV9
j_call: TRBJ2-3
cdr3_aa: CASGVGGKDTQYF
cdr3_nt: TGTGCCAGCGGCGTAGGGGGCAAAGACACACAGTATTTT

clone_size: few
d_call: TRBD1
v_call: TRBV7-9
j_call: TRBJ1-6
cdr3_aa: CATGTGNSPLHF
cdr3_nt: TGTGCCACCGGGACAGGCAATTCACCCCTCCACTTT

clone_size: -
d_call: -
v_call: TRBV7-2
j_call: TRBJ1-2
cdr3_aa: CASSLGLAGDNEQTF
cdr3_nt: TGTGCCAGCAGCTTAGGGCTAGCGGGAGACAATGAGCAGACCTTC

clone_size: -
d_call: TRBD1
v_call: TRBV6-5
j_call: TRBJ1-2
cdr3_aa: CASSYMGQAQGYTF
cdr3_nt: TGTGCCAGCAGTTACATGGGACAGGCACAAGGCTACACCTTC

clone_size: -
d_call: -
v_call: TRBV20-1
j_call: TRBJ1-5
cdr3_aa: CSASQGNSNQPQHF
cdr3_nt: TGCAGTGCTAGTCAAGGGAATAGCAATCAGCCCCAGCATTTT

clone_size: -
d_call: -
v_call: TRBV11-3
j_call: TRBJ2-1
cdr3_aa: CASSSPVNIGYNEQFF
cdr3_nt: TGTGCCAGCAGCTCCCCCGTAAATATCGGGTACAATGAGCAGTTCTTC

clone_size: -
d_call: TRBD1
v_call: TRBV7-6
j_call: TRBJ2-3
cdr3_aa: CAGQGARETEYFYF
cdr3_nt: TGTGCCGGACAGGGGGCTAGGGAGACCGAGTACTTCTATTTT

clone_size: -
d_call: -
v_call: TRBV7-8
j_call: TRBJ2-3
cdr3_aa: CASGDAIWREQQYF
cdr3_nt: TGTGCCAGTGGGGACGCAATATGGCGCGAGCAGCAGTACTTT

clone_size: -
d_call: TRBD2
v_call: TRBV6-5
j_call: TRBJ2-1
cdr3_aa: CAALAGRNEQDEQFF
cdr3_nt: TGTGCCGCTCTAGCGGGGCGAAATGAGCAGGATGAGCAGTTCTTC

clone_size: once
d_call: -
v_call: TRBV9
j_call: TRBJ2-2
cdr3_aa: CASSVVNGAGNTKLFF
cdr3_nt: TGTGCCAGCAGCGTAGTTAACGGGGCTGGAAACACCAAGCTGTTTTTT

clone_size: once
d_call: TRBD2
v_call: TRBV20-1
j_call: TRBJ2-2
cdr3_aa: CSARETGLDYNGELFF
cdr3_nt: TGCAGTGCTAGAGAGACTGGACTAGACTACAATGGGGAGCTGTTTTTT

clone_size: -
d_call: -
v_call: TRBV5-1
j_call: TRBJ2-3
cdr3_aa: CASSLATEAFTQYF
cdr3_nt: TGTGCCAGCAGCTTAGCCACTGAAGCTTTTACGCAGTATTTT

clone_size: -
d_call: -
v_call: TRBV9
j_call: TRBJ1-6
cdr3_aa: CASSPGPTPISPLHF
cdr3_nt: TGTGCCAGCAGCCCCGGGCCCACACCGATTTCGCCCCTCCACTTT

clone_size: -
d_call: TRBD1
v_call: TRBV5-1
j_call: TRBJ2-1
cdr3_aa: CASSQYGTANEQFF
cdr3_nt: TGTGCCAGCAGCCAATACGGGACAGCTAATGAGCAGTTCTTC

clone_size: -
d_call: TRBD1
v_call: TRBV6-4
j_call: TRBJ1-2
cdr3_aa: CASSAGGQGYGYTF
cdr3_nt: TGTGCCAGCAGTGCCGGGGGACAGGGGTATGGCTACACCTTC

clone_size: -
d_call: TRBD1
v_call: TRBV7-8
j_call: TRBJ1-2
cdr3_aa: CASSSRDRRVNQCYTF
cdr3_nt: TGTGCCAGCAGCTCACGGGACAGGCGCGTGAACCAGTGTTACACCTTC

clone_size: -
d_call: -
v_call: TRBV7-2
j_call: TRBJ2-6
cdr3_aa: CASSLARGPDTHNVLTF
cdr3_nt: TGTGCCAGCAGCTTAGCGAGAGGTCCCGATACGCACAATGTCCTGACTTTC

clone_size: -
d_call: TRBD1
v_call: TRBV7-7
j_call: TRBJ2-5
cdr3_aa: CASSSNYRGHEKYYF
cdr3_nt: TGTGCCAGCAGCTCCAACTACAGGGGGCACGAGAAGTACTACTTC

clone_size: -
d_call: -
v_call: TRBV9
j_call: TRBJ1-2
cdr3_aa: CASSGGCDTQDGYTF
cdr3_nt: TGTGCCAGCAGCGGAGGATGCGACACGCAGGATGGCTACACCTTC

clone_size: -
d_call: -
v_call: TRBV4-2
j_call: TRBJ2-7
cdr3_aa: CASSHGGSYEQYF
cdr3_nt: TGTGCCAGCAGCCACGGCGGTAGCTACGAGCAGTACTTC

clone_size: -
d_call: TRBD2
v_call: TRBV7-8
j_call: TRBJ2-1
cdr3_aa: CASSLPGGADTHEQFF
cdr3_nt: TGTGCCAGCAGCTTACCGGGAGGTGCCGATACGCATGAGCAGTTCTTC

clone_size: -
d_call: -
v_call: TRBV7-6
j_call: TRBJ2-3
cdr3_aa: CASSPRTTDTDTQYF
cdr3_nt: TGTGCCAGCAGCCCACGGACAACAGACACAGATACGCAGTATTTT

clone_size: -
d_call: -
v_call: TRBV12-3/TRBV12-4
j_call: TRBJ2-5
cdr3_aa: CASSGSGQETQYF
cdr3_nt: TGTGCCAGCAGCGGTTCAGGGCAAGAGACCCAGTACTTC

clone_size: -
d_call: -
v_call: TRBV7-9
j_call: TRBJ2-7
cdr3_aa: CASSFGLGAYEQYF
cdr3_nt: TGTGCCAGCAGCTTTGGTCTGGGGGCCTACGAGCAGTACTTC

clone_size: -
d_call: -
v_call: TRBV7-9
j_call: TRBJ2-3
cdr3_aa: CAYEVAADQDTQYF
cdr3_nt: TGTGCCTACGAGGTAGCGGCGGACCAAGATACGCAGTATTTT